The rows below give T cell receptor beta chains drawn from one sample of a study of T cells after posttransplantation cyclophosphamide. Sequencing was performed with immunoSEQ multiplex PCR; in TCRdb, only in-frame clones are kept and a portion is missing. In total the sample includes 35,000 to 40,000 clones, none of them seen once. The sequenced sample consisted of PBMCs. These receptors all come from a man aged 30 to 45 in good health and a related stem cell transplant donor. Each CDR3 is given with its conserved first and last residue. A D gene is named only where the DNA matches it firmly. Clone size appears in some rows only: once, few, many, or a class for an expanded clone.

TRBJ2-1	TRBD1	many	TRBV19	CASSTGTGGSNEQFF	TGTGCCAGTAGTACCGGGACAGGGGGCTCTAATGAGCAGTTCTTC
TRBJ1-3	TRBD1	many	TRBV6-5	CASSYGTEGNTIYF	TGTGCCAGCAGTTACGGGACAGAAGGAAACACCATATATTTT
TRBJ1-1	TRBD1	many	TRBV4-2	CASSQDLGTDGFNTEAFF	TGTGCCAGCAGCCAAGATTTGGGGACAGATGGGTTTAACACTGAAGCTTTCTTT
TRBJ2-7	TRBD1	many	TRBV13	CASSSGTGGLEQYF	TGTGCCAGCAGCTCCGGGACAGGGGGCCTCGAGCAGTACTTC
TRBJ1-2	-	many	TRBV27	CASSQRGGGGANYGYTF	TGTGCCAGCAGCCAAAGGGGGGGAGGGGGGGCTAACTATGGCTACACCTTC
TRBJ2-6	-	-	TRBV29-1	CSAGAGANVLTF	TGCAGCGCGGGGGCTGGGGCCAACGTCCTGACTTTC
TRBJ2-3	TRBD1	-	TRBV27	CASSPGTGKENTDTQYF	TGTGCCAGCAGTCCGGGGACAGGGAAGGAAAACACAGATACGCAGTATTTT
TRBJ2-2	TRBD1	few	TRBV18	CASSPPTGGSTGELFF	TGTGCCAGCTCACCACCTACAGGGGGGAGCACCGGGGAGCTGTTTTTT
TRBJ1-6	TRBD1	many	TRBV10-2	CASRGGQGQSYNSPLHF	TGCGCCAGCAGGGGCGGTCAGGGACAGAGTTATAATTCACCCCTCCACTTT
TRBJ2-4	-	many	TRBV11-2	CASSLQGTAKNIQYF	TGTGCCAGCAGCTTACAGGGTACGGCCAAAAACATTCAGTACTTC
TRBJ1-5	-	many	TRBV6-2/TRBV6-3	CASKQGPVAPQHF	TGTGCCAGCAAACAGGGTCCCGTCGCGCCCCAGCATTTT
TRBJ2-1	TRBD1	many	TRBV6-5	CASSRTGSEQFF	TGTGCCAGCAGTAGGACAGGGAGTGAGCAGTTCTTC
TRBJ2-1	-	many	TRBV5-4	CASSIPGYEQFF	TGTGCCAGCAGCATTCCCGGGTATGAGCAGTTCTTC
TRBJ1-5	-	-	TRBV28	CASSAVSNQPQHF	TGTGCCAGCAGCGCAGTTAGCAATCAGCCCCAGCATTTT
TRBJ1-5	-	many	TRBV24-1	CATSPGNSNQPQHF	TGTGCCACCAGCCCAGGGAATAGCAATCAGCCCCAGCATTTT
TRBJ1-4	-	many	TRBV18	CASSSSSRGEKLFF	TGTGCCAGCTCCTCATCCAGCAGGGGTGAAAAACTGTTTTTT
TRBJ1-5	-	many	TRBV2	CASSESPGLEPQHF	TGTGCCAGCAGTGAAAGTCCAGGGTTGGAGCCCCAGCATTTT
TRBJ1-5	-	many	TRBV6-6	CASSYEGQPQHF	TGTGCCAGCAGTTACGAGGGTCAGCCCCAGCATTTT
TRBJ2-1	-	many	TRBV5-1	CASTLGGRGQSYYNEQFF	TGCGCCAGCACCTTGGGAGGCAGGGGCCAATCTTACTACAATGAGCAGTTCTTC
TRBJ2-7	TRBD1	many	TRBV5-1	CASSILPGQGAYEQYF	TGCGCCAGCAGCATATTACCGGGACAGGGTGCGTACGAGCAGTACTTC
TRBJ2-7	-	many	TRBV2	CASAASLHPYEQYF	TGTGCCAGCGCGGCTAGCCTACATCCCTACGAGCAGTACTTC
TRBJ1-3	-	many	TRBV5-1	CASTDSVAGNTIYF	TGCGCCAGCACTGATTCAGTCGCTGGAAACACCATATATTTT
TRBJ2-5	-	few	TRBV5-1	CASSLGAGAGTQYF	TGCGCCAGCAGCTTAGGGGCGGGGGCCGGTACCCAGTACTTC
TRBJ1-1	TRBD1	many	TRBV6-1	CASSLIQGENTEAFF	TGTGCCAGCAGTCTAATCCAGGGGGAGAACACTGAAGCTTTCTTT
TRBJ2-5	-	few	TRBV6-1	CASSERPQETQYF	TGTGCCAGCAGTGAAAGGCCTCAAGAGACCCAGTACTTC
TRBJ1-1	-	-	TRBV6-1	CASSNRVETEAFF	TGTGCCAGCAGTAACAGGGTGGAGACTGAAGCTTTCTTT
TRBJ1-3	-	few	TRBV9	CASGKLGTTGNTIYF	TGTGCCAGCGGAAAACTTGGGACAACTGGAAACACCATATATTTT